These T cell receptor beta chains were read from a single sample in a study of shared clonotypes between healthy human individuals. Only in-frame clones appear in the TCRdb table, and some are missing; sequencing was by immunoSEQ multiplex PCR. Among some 2,100,000 clones listed, roughly 91% were seen once. Input material: naive CD8+ T cells from PBMCs. Every receptor here comes from a man aged 18 to 29 in good health. Some clones in this sample may be carry-over from other donors' samples. Each CDR3 is given with its conserved first and last residue. The D gene is left open where the match is weak.

>TRBV11-2|.
CASSLGGFLVQETQYF
>TRBV19|TRBD1
CASSYRGNTEAFF
>TRBV19|.
CASSITGAETYEQYF
>TRBV9|TRBD2
CASSTSGSHDEQFF
>TRBV7-8|.
CASSSSGTLYGYTF
>TRBV27|TRBD1
CASRTGTGTNQPQHF
>TRBV2|.
CASSVGGLSLYEQYF
>TRBV18|.
CASSPPGAGNPEGANVLTF
>TRBV28|TRBD2
CASSTSGRASATQYF
>TRBV4-3|TRBD1
CASSQDLRDRANYGYTF
>TRBV13|TRBD2
CASSPSRRSGSGWINEQFF